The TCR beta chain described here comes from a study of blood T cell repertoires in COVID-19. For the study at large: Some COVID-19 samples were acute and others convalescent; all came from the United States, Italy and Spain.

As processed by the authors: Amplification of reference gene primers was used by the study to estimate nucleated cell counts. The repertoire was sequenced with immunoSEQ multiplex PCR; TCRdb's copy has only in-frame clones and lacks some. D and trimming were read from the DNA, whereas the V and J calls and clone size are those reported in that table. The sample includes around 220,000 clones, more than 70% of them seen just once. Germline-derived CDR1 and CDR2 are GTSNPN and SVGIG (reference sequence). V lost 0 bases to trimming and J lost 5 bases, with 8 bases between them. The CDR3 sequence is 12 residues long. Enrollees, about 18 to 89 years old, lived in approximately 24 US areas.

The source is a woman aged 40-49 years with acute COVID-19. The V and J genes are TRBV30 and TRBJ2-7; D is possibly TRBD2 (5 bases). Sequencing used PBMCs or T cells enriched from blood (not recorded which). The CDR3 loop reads CAWSVRGNEQYF. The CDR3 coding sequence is TGTGCCTGGAGTGTACGGGGTAACGAGCAGTACTTC.